Presented here are 24 T cell receptor beta chains from one specimen sequenced in a study of tumor-infiltrating lymphocytes in oesophageal squamous cell carcinoma. TCRdb passed the PCR reads through MiXCR, listing each CDR3 protein once. Found here are 18,000 or so distinct CDR3 sequences, 40% to 45% of them singletons; the top ten hold 13%. The sample consisted of normal esophageal tissue next to the tumor. These TCRs come from a male donor with esophageal squamous cell carcinoma.

The genes are TRBV7-9 and TRBJ2-3, with TRBD2 identical over 8 bases. V was clipped by 0 bases and J by 3 bases; unmatched bases: 5. Germline V gene lookup returns CDR1 SEHNR and CDR2 FQNEAQ (reference sequence). This CDR3 is built from 16 residues. In nucleotides, the CDR3 is TGTGCCAGCAGCTTAGCCAGCGGGGGTGGTACAGATACGCAGTATTTT. Translated: CASSLASGGGTDTQYF.

This clonotype was counted many times. CDR3 DNA: TGTGCCAGCAGCGAAAATACAGGGATCGCGAGCAATCAGCCCCAGCATTTT. Protein product: CASSENTGIASNQPQHF. The chain joins TRBV12-3 or TRBV12-4 to TRBJ1-5; maybe TRBD1 (6 bases). The CDR3 has 17 residues. The V gene lost 6 bases and the J gene lost 1 base, with 19 bases spanning the gap.

This chain uses TRBV30 with TRBJ1-2; D is perhaps TRBD1 (5 bases). CDR1 is GTSNPN and CDR2 is SVGIG in the germline V gene (reference sequence). CDR3 length: 11 amino acids. Trimming cost V 1 base and J 8 bases, with 8 bases left between them. CDR3 in amino acids: CAWSGGTGYTF. Written as DNA, the CDR3 is TGTGCCTGGAGTGGGGGGACGGGCTACACCTTC.

The J gene is TRBJ2-7, the V gene TRBV7-3, with 11 nucleotides matching TRBD2. The end of the DNA aligns better with TRBJ2-1, so the J call may be wrong. Germline CDR1 SGHTA, CDR2 FQGTGA. CDR3 size: 16 residues. CDR3 bases: TGTGCCAGCAGCCCAGAGGCTAGCGGGGGGTACAATGAGCAGTTCTTC. It codes for CASSPEASGGYNEQFF.

With regard to this clonotype: No DNA is shown, since the ends of the CDR3 on it are uncertain; the CDR3 is the one TCRdb lists. V gene TRBV6-1 combines with J gene TRBJ2-6; TRBD2, the D gene given by the table, was not confirmed from the DNA. The CDR3 extends over 15 residues, inclusive of both ends. The germline V gene encodes CDR1 MNHNS and CDR2 SASEGT. CDR3 in amino acids: CASRDKPGSRYTFGF.

The chain couples TRBV7-2 to TRBJ2-7; 12 bases map to TRBD2. The germline CDR1 and CDR2 sequences are SGHTA and FQGNSA. The CDR3 covers 18 residues. Germline trimming cut 5 bases from V and 7 bases from J; bases unmatched to any gene: 18. CDR3 sequence: CASSLYRTSGASYNEQYF. The CDR3 nucleotides read TGTGCCAGCAGCCTATATCGGACTAGCGGGGCCTCCTACAATGAGCAGTACTTC.

This clonotype was seen more than once but under ten times. V gene TRBV5-1 combines with J gene TRBJ1-1; D is unresolved. The CDR3 runs to 14 residues. V lost 0 bases to trimming and J lost 4 bases, with 10 bases between them. Germline CDR1 reads SGHRS; CDR2 reads YFSETQ. The CDR3 sequence is CASSLEIQLTEAFF. The CDR3 DNA reads TGCGCCAGCAGCTTGGAGATTCAGCTCACTGAAGCTTTCTTT.

The chain joins TRBV5-1 to TRBJ2-3; D remains unclear. V dropped 1 base and J dropped 2 bases, with 5 bases sitting between them. This CDR3 region has 13 residues. CDR1 and CDR2 (germline): SGHRS, YFSETQ. This CDR3 reads CASSLTATDTQYF. CDR3 in DNA: TGCGCCAGCAGCTTGACTGCCACAGATACGCAGTATTTT.

V gene TRBV10-3 combines with J gene TRBJ2-5, with 9 nucleotides matching TRBD2. Germline V gene sequence: CDR1 ENHRY, CDR2 SYGVKD. The CDR3 sequence is 13 residues long. With V trimmed by 8 bases and J by 3 bases, 4 bases remained unmatched. CDR3 bases: TGTGCCATCTCTTGGACTAGCGAAGAGACCCAGTACTTC. Protein sequence: CAISWTSEETQYF.

The table lists this clonotype with a few counts. V and J are TRBV20-1 and TRBJ2-5; 12 nucleotides match TRBD2. With V trimmed by 5 bases and J by 1 base, 8 bases remained unmatched. The CDR3 contains 16 residues. The germline V gene encodes CDR1 DFQATT and CDR2 SNEGSKA (reference sequence). CDR3 coding DNA: TGCAGTGCTTTCGACCCTAGCGGGAGGGCCCAAGAGACCCAGTACTTC. Protein product: CSAFDPSGRAQETQYF.

On this clonotype: With a much larger clone just one base away, this may be a read error. The CDR3 DNA sequence: TGCGCCAGCAGCCAGCCGGGAGATACGCAGTTTTTT. Translation: CASSQPGDTQFF. The V call is TRBV5-4, the J call TRBJ1-4; no clear D. CDR1 and CDR2 from the germline V gene are SGHNT and YYREEE (reference sequence). The CDR3 sequence is 12 residues long.

The table lists this clonotype with many counts. V is TRBV6-1 and J is TRBJ1-1; tentative D call: TRBD1 (6 bases). V lost 2 bases to trimming and J lost 5 bases, with 21 bases between them. The CDR3 runs to 17 residues. Germline assignment: CDR1 MNHNS and CDR2 SASEGT. CDR3 DNA: TGTGCCAGCAGTGAAAGGGGGGGAGGAGGGCACGGGACTGAAGCTTTCTTT. It is translated as CASSERGGGGHGTEAFF.

This clonotype was recorded at least ten times. One junction end does not reproduce the germline sequence, and a read error may be involved. The chain recombines TRBV5-4 with TRBJ2-5; D might be TRBD1 (5 bases). Germline CDR1 is SGHNT and CDR2 is YYREEE (reference sequence). The CDR3 totals 13 residues. CDR3 residues: CASSSQGSGTQYF. CDR3 DNA sequence: TGCGCCAGCAGCTCGCAGGGATCTGGGACCCAGTACTTC.

This chain connects TRBV7-2 to TRBJ2-7; TRBD2 agrees at 7 bases. The better agreement between TRBJ2-1 and the DNA end casts doubt on the J call. In germline, CDR1 is SGHTA, CDR2 FQGNSA. The CDR3 extends over 15 amino acids. The CDR3 bases are TGTGCCAGCAGCTCGACTAGCACTTCCTACAATGAGCAGTTCTTC. Protein sequence: CASSSTSTSYNEQFF.

This sequence joins TRBV18 and TRBJ2-3, with D perhaps matching TRBD2 (6 bases). From germline, CDR1 is KGHSH and CDR2 LQKENI. The length of the CDR3 is 16 residues. V shed 2 bases and J shed 0 bases, with 12 bases lying between them. CDR3 sequence reads: CASSPYGGLSTDTQYF. The CDR3 DNA reads TGTGCCAGCTCACCATACGGGGGACTTAGCACAGATACGCAGTATTTT.

This clonotype was seen only once. It is likely a read error, because the conserved phenylalanine at the end of the CDR3 is missing. The DNA is omitted, as the CDR3 cannot be located on it reliably, and the CDR3 follows TCRdb's listing. This chain links TRBV7-9 with TRBJ2-6; TRBD1 is taken as the D call from the table, unchecked against the DNA. Germline CDR1 is SEHNR and CDR2 is FQNEAQ (reference sequence). From its first to its last residue, the CDR3 has 15 amino acids. CDR3 protein: CASSRDRGYEQYFGA.

This clonotype showed up many times. A much larger clonotype is one base distant, so this may be a read error. The chain is built from TRBV7-9 and TRBJ2-7; 10 bases map to TRBD2. The CDR3 sequence is 15 residues long. J gave up 7 bases and V 8 bases, and 14 bases lay outside the gene matches. Per the germline V gene, CDR1 is SEHNR and CDR2 is FQNEAQ (reference sequence). The CDR3 spells CASVRSSGSYNEQYF. In nucleotides, the CDR3 is TGTGCCAGCGTCCGATCTAGCGGGAGCTACAATGAGCAGTACTTC.

This clonotype was seen a few times. The chain links TRBV9 to TRBJ2-3; TRBD2 aligns across 11 bases. The J segment lost 5 bases and the V segment lost 1 base, leaving 6 bases of the junction unmatched. This CDR3 contains 16 residues. Germline CDR1 reads SGDLS; CDR2 reads YYNGEE. This CDR3 reads CASSVYQLAGVDTQYF. The CDR3 DNA is TGTGCCAGCAGCGTATACCAACTAGCGGGGGTAGATACGCAGTATTTT. Full variable domain (missing parts from reference TRBV9 and TRBJ2-3): DSGVTQTPKHLITATGQRVTLRCSPRSGDLSVYWYQQSLDQGLQFLIQYYNGEERAKGNILERFSAQQFPDLHSELNLSSLELGDSALYFCASSVYQLAGVDTQYFGPGTRLTVL.

For this clonotype: This is likely a read error, given that the CDR3 carries no conserved phenylalanine or tryptophan at its end. No DNA is shown, since the ends of the CDR3 on it are uncertain; the CDR3 is the one TCRdb lists. V is TRBV6-8 and J is TRBJ2-1; the DNA was not compared with TRBD1, the D call given in the table. The CDR3 spans 15 amino acids, including both terminal residues. Germline CDR1 is MNHGY and CDR2 is SAAAGT. The CDR3 is CASTPGVSYEQYFGS.

This clonotype appeared many times. The chain links TRBV6-1 to TRBJ1-5; D is perhaps TRBD1 (5 bases). Germline V gives CDR1 MNHNS, CDR2 SASEGT. This CDR3 contains 16 residues. V was pared by 8 bases and J by 6 bases, with 23 bases between. The CDR3 DNA reads TGTGCCAGCCAGACCGAAGGAGGACACAACTTTCAGCCCCAGCATTTT. Protein: CASQTEGGHNFQPQHF.

Notes on this clonotype: The conserved closing phenylalanine or tryptophan is absent in this CDR3, likely reflecting a read error. The DNA is left out, because the CDR3 cannot be placed on it with certainty; the CDR3 is given as TCRdb lists it. CDR3 sequence reads: CARPLGPTTSSTSAP. The chain is built from TRBV27 and TRBJ1-1. The CDR3 spans 15 amino acids, including both terminal residues. Germline V gene lookup returns CDR1 MNHEY and CDR2 SMNVEV (reference sequence).

The table lists this clonotype with many counts. The V and J genes are TRBV11-3 and TRBJ2-5; D is uncertain. CDR1 SGHNT and CDR2 YENEEA come from the germline V gene. Deletions cut 5 bases from V and 9 bases from J, with 7 bases between. This CDR3 is 10 amino acids long. The CDR3 DNA is TGTGCCAGCAGCCCATGGGCCCAGTACTTC. This gives the protein CASSPWAQYF.

Points on this clonotype: A much larger clone lies one base from this, so it may be a read error. CDR3 sequence reads: CASSPSTSIRGEQYF. In nucleotides, the CDR3 is TGTGCCAGTAGCCCGAGTACGAGTATACGCGGCGAGCAGTACTTC. This sequence joins TRBV19 and TRBJ2-5; no definite D call. The tail of the sequence fits TRBJ2-7 better, so the J call may be wrong. This CDR3 contains 15 residues. The germline V gene has CDR1 LNHDA and CDR2 SQIVND (reference sequence).

In DNA, the CDR3 is TGTGCCAGCAGCTTGTGGGAGGGAACTGAAGCTTTCTTT. Protein: CASSLWEGTEAFF. The chain recombines TRBV7-9 with TRBJ1-1; D remains unclear. Between the trimmed V and J ends, which lost 3 bases and 5 bases, there was a span of 10 bases. Germline values: CDR1 SEHNR, CDR2 FQNEAQ (reference sequence). CDR3 length: 13 amino acids.